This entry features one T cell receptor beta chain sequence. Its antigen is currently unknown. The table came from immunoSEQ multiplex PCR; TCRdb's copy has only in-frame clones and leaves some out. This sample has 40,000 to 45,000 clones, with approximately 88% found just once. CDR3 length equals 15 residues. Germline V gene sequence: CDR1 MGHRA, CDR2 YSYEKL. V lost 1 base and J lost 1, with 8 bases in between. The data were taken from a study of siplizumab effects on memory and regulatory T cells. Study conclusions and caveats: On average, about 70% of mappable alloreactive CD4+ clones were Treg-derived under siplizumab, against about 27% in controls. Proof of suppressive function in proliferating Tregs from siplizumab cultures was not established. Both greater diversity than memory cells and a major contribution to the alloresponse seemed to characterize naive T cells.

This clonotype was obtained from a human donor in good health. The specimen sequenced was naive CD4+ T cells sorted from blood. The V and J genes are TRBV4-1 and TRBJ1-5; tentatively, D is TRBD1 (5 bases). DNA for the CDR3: TGCGCCAGCAGCCAAGTGGGGGGGAGCAATCAGCCCCAGCATTTT. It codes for CASSQVGGSNQPQHF.